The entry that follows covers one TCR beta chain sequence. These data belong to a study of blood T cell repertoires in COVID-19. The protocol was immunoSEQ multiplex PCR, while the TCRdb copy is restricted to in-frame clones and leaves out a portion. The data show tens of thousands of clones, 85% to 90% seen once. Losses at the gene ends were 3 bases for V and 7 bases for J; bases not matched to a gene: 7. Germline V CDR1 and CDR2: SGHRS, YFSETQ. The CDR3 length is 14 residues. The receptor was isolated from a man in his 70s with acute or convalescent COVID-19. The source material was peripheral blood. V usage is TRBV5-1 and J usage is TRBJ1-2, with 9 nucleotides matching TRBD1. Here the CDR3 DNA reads TGCGCCAGCAGCTCAGAACAGGGGGCTGGTGGCTACACCTTC. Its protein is CASSSEQGAGGYTF.